The 19 T cell receptor beta chains in this list originate from one sample, sequenced in a study of cytomegalovirus exposure and HLA in healthy donors. PCR used 60 Vbeta primers and 13 Jbeta primers. Here immunoSEQ multiplex PCR was the method, and the copy in TCRdb shows in-frame clones only, minus some. The table lists fewer than 350,000 clones, around 90% of them singletons. Sequencing used PBMCs. All receptors derive from a woman under 30 in good health and CMV-seronegative.

This chain uses TRBV4-2 with TRBJ2-3; 8 positions agree with TRBD2. CDR3 length: 17 amino acids. Trimming took 1 base from V and 1 from J; bases not matched to a gene: 7. The V gene's germline CDR1 is LGHNA and CDR2 YNFKEQ. CDR3 coding DNA: TGTGCCAGCAGCCAAGCTCTGGGGGGACTAGGCACAGATACGCAGTATTTT. It translates to CASSQALGGLGTDTQYF.

The chain combines TRBV5-6 with TRBJ1-2; TRBD1 matches 10 bases. Per germline, CDR1 SGHDT and CDR2 YYEEEE. CDR3 size: 17 residues. V lost 2 bases and J lost 9; bases outside the gene matches: 16. CDR3 nucleotide sequence: TGTGCCAGCAGCTTACGAACCGGGACAGGGGCCAGGATAAGCTACACCTTC. This gives the protein CASSLRTGTGARISYTF. The full variable domain, in which reference TRBV5-6 and TRBJ1-2 provide the parts outside the CDR3, is DAGVTQSPTHLIKTRGQQVTLRCSPKSGHDTVSWYQQALGQGPQFIFQYYEEEERQRGNFPDRFSGHQFPNYSSELNVNALLLGDSALYLCASSLRTGTGARISYTFGSGTRLTVV.

The V and J genes are TRBV30 and TRBJ2-5; 14 bases are shared with TRBD2. V shed 0 bases, J shed 2 bases, and the junction held 2 bases outside the gene matches. The CDR3 spans 16 residues. Germline V gene data show CDR1 as GTSNPN and CDR2 as SVGIG (reference sequence). This CDR3 is CAWSVRTSGGQETQYF. As DNA, the CDR3 is TGTGCCTGGAGTGTAAGGACTAGCGGGGGGCAAGAGACCCAGTACTTC.

The V and J genes are TRBV5-1 and TRBJ1-1, with D unresolved. CDR3 length: 12 amino acids. Germline assignment: CDR1 SGHRS and CDR2 YFSETQ. The ends were cut back, 4 bases at V and 11 bases at J, with 15 bases in the middle. In DNA form, the CDR3 reads TGCGCCAGCAGCCTCTCCGAGGAGGAGGCTTTCTTT. This codes for CASSLSEEEAFF. Full variable domain (missing parts from reference TRBV5-1 and TRBJ1-1): KAGVTQTPRYLIKTRGQQVTLSCSPISGHRSVSWYQQTPGQGLQFLFEYFSETQRNKGNFPGRFSGRQFSNSRSEMNVSTLELGDSALYLCASSLSEEEAFFGQGTRLTVV.

The chain couples TRBV4-1 to TRBJ1-5, with unresolved D. This CDR3 contains 16 residues. The germline V and J ends were trimmed by 0 bases and 4 bases, with 13 bases remaining between them. CDR1 MGHRA and CDR2 YSYEKL come from the germline V gene. CDR3: CASSQDLGSLNQPQHF. DNA of the CDR3: TGCGCCAGCAGCCAAGATCTTGGCAGTCTTAATCAGCCCCAGCATTTT.

V is TRBV10-3 and J is TRBJ2-1, with D maybe TRBD2 (7 bases). This CDR3 region has 16 residues. The V gene lost 3 bases and the J gene lost 3 bases, with 15 bases spanning the gap. Germline-derived CDR1 and CDR2 are ENHRY and SYGVKD. CDR3 DNA sequence: TGTGCCATCAGTGACTCCTCGGGGGGCGGCTACAATGAGCAGTTCTTC. This sequence encodes CAISDSSGGGYNEQFF.

This clone appeared once. The chain has TRBV27 and TRBJ1-6; D not resolved. V was trimmed by 6 bases and J by 7 bases, leaving 19 bases between them. In germline, CDR1 is MNHEY, CDR2 SMNVEV (reference sequence). The CDR3 is 16 amino acids. The CDR3: CASRSRSNHYNSPLHF. The CDR3 DNA reads as TGTGCCAGCAGATCCAGGTCTAATCATTACAATTCACCCCTCCACTTT.

The chain recombines TRBV5-6 with TRBJ2-3, with 10 bases identical to TRBD2. In germline, CDR1 is SGHDT, CDR2 YYEEEE. The CDR3 extends over 17 amino acids. V gave up 0 bases and J gave up 5 bases; unmatched junction bases: 9. CDR3 residues: CASSLVSSGGWRDTQYF. In nucleotides, the CDR3 is TGTGCCAGCAGCTTGGTGTCTAGCGGGGGCTGGAGAGATACGCAGTATTTT.

The rearrangement links TRBV7-9 to TRBJ2-7; 8 bases map to TRBD1. The CDR3 extends over 18 amino acids. Per germline, CDR1 SEHNR and CDR2 FQNEAQ (reference sequence). V lost 5 bases to trimming and J lost 8 bases; unmatched junction nucleotides: 23. The CDR3 nucleotides read TGTGCCAGCAGCCCAAGGACAGGGCTTTCACCATATGGGAATCAGCAGTACTTC. This encodes CASSPRTGLSPYGNQQYF.

The chain is built from TRBV27 and TRBJ2-7; 8 bases align to TRBD2. The CDR3 loop spans 16 amino acids. CDR1 and CDR2 from the germline V gene are MNHEY and SMNVEV (reference sequence). V lost 3 bases and J lost 5; bases outside the gene matches: 12. The CDR3 DNA reads TGTGCCAGCAGTTTGCGGCACGGGGGGGCCCCAGACGAGCAGTACTTC. Its translation: CASSLRHGGAPDEQYF.

This rearrangement joins TRBV6-5 to TRBJ1-1; D is ambiguous. CDR3 length: 12 residues. Trimming took off 6 bases at V and 7 bases at J, with 12 bases between the two ends. Germline V gene data show CDR1 as MNHEY and CDR2 as SVGAGI. The CDR3 nucleotides read TGTGCCAGCAGCCCCGACGGGGATGAAGCTTTCTTT. Protein sequence: CASSPDGDEAFF.

Concerning this clone itself: An end of the junction differs from the germline gene, which may be a read error. V is TRBV7-9 and J is TRBJ1-2; D gene uncertain. The CDR3 is made up of 14 amino acids. The germline V gene has CDR1 SEHNR and CDR2 FQNEAQ (reference sequence). This CDR3 reads CSSSLNADVDGYTF. In nucleotides, the CDR3 is TGTTCCAGCAGCTTAAATGCAGATGTCGATGGCTACACCTTC.

The V gene is TRBV5-1, the J gene TRBJ2-3; D uncertain. The CDR3 extends over 14 amino acids. The ends were cut back, 0 bases at V and 0 bases at J, with 5 bases in the middle. In germline, CDR1 is SGHRS, CDR2 YFSETQ. This CDR3 is CASSLDTSTDTQYF. For the CDR3, the DNA is TGCGCCAGCAGCTTGGATACTAGCACAGATACGCAGTATTTT. The full variable domain, in which reference TRBV5-1 and TRBJ2-3 provide the parts outside the CDR3, is KAGVTQTPRYLIKTRGQQVTLSCSPISGHRSVSWYQQTPGQGLQFLFEYFSETQRNKGNFPGRFSGRQFSNSRSEMNVSTLELGDSALYLCASSLDTSTDTQYFGPGTRLTVL.

The V gene is TRBV6-5, the J gene TRBJ1-2; TRBD1 might be the D (6 bases). V was pared by 4 bases and J by 4 bases, with 13 bases between. This CDR3 spans 14 amino acids. CDR1 is MNHEY and CDR2 is SVGAGI in the germline V gene. The CDR3 DNA sequence: TGTGCCAGCAGTTCCACGAGGGACACCTATGGCTACACCTTC. Protein sequence: CASSSTRDTYGYTF.

The CDR3 protein is CAITPTGFVSGANVLTF. DNA of the CDR3: TGTGCCATCACCCCGACAGGATTCGTCTCTGGGGCCAACGTCCTGACTTTC. The chain is built from TRBV10-3 and TRBJ2-6; D might be TRBD1 (6 bases). The CDR3 contains 17 residues. V gave up 7 bases and J gave up 0 bases, with 16 bases separating them. Germline V CDR1 and CDR2: ENHRY, SYGVKD.

This chain connects TRBV6-1 to TRBJ1-2; 11 positions agree with TRBD1. V lost 6 bases and J lost 8; bases outside the gene matches: 11. The CDR3 is 15 amino acids. The germline CDR1 and CDR2 sequences are MNHNS and SASEGT. In DNA form, the CDR3 reads TGTGCCAGCAGAACGGGGACAGGGGGTGGAAGGGGCTACACCTTC. The encoded protein is CASRTGTGGGRGYTF.

The genes are TRBV12-2 and TRBJ1-1; TRBD1 is the table's D call, not checked against the DNA. TRBV12-2 is given as a pseudogene. This CDR3 contains 13 residues. The CDR3 DNA is TGTGCAAGTCGCTTTCGACAGAACACTGAAGCTTTCTTT. Translating it yields CASRFRQNTEAFF.

The chain links TRBV7-8 to TRBJ2-7; 7 nucleotides align to TRBD2. V trimming: 0 bases; J trimming: 8 bases; junction bases outside the gene matches: 16. Per the germline V gene, CDR1 is SGHVS and CDR2 is FQNEAQ. The CDR3 runs to 17 residues. The CDR3 nucleotides are TGTGCCAGCAGCTTAGCGAATGAGCGGGACCCTCGGTGGAAGCAGTACTTC. It encodes CASSLANERDPRWKQYF. Full variable domain (rest looked up from reference TRBV7-8 and TRBJ2-7): GAGVSQSPRYKVAKRGQDVALRCDPISGHVSLFWYQQALGQGPEFLTYFQNEAQLDKSGLPSDRFFAERPEGSVSTLKIQRTQQEDSAVYLCASSLANERDPRWKQYFGPGTRLTVT.

The V and J genes are TRBV9 and TRBJ1-6; 7 bases map to TRBD1. The CDR3 has 15 amino acids. Germline V gene lookup returns CDR1 SGDLS and CDR2 YYNGEE. The V gene end was trimmed by 3 bases and the J gene end by 7 bases; junction bases not matched to a gene: 7. The DNA of the CDR3 is TGTGCCAGCAGCGCATCCGGGACAGCGAATTCACCCCTCCACTTT. Protein sequence: CASSASGTANSPLHF.